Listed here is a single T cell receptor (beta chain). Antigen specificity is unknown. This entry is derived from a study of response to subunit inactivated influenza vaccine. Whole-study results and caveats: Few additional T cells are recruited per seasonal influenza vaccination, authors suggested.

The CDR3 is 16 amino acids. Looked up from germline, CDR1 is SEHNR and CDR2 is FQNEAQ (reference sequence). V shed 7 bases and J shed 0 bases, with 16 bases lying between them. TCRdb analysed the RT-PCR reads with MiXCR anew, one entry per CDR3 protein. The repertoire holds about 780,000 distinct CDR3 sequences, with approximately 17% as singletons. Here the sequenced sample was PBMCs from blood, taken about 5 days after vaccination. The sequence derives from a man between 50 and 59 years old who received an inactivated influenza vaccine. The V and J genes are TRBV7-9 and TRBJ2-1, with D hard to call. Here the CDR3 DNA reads TGTGCCAGCATCCAAGCCCCAGGAGACTCCTACAATGAGCAGTTCTTC. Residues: CASIQAPGDSYNEQFF.